This is a list of T cell receptor beta chains from one sample in a study of blood T cell repertoires in COVID-19. Libraries were prepared by immunoSEQ multiplex PCR; TCRdb keeps only in-frame clonotypes and omits some of them. The sample shows 150,000 to 200,000 clones, 70% to 85% of them seen only once. Sequenced material: peripheral blood. These receptors all come from a human donor in a cohort sampled during active COVID-19. CDR3s include the opening cysteine and the closing phenylalanine or tryptophan. The D gene is left open where the match is weak. Where a row states a size, it is once, few, many or the class of an expanded clone; other rows omit it.

J gene	D gene	clone size	V gene	CDR3 protein	CDR3 DNA
TRBJ2-1	.	.	TRBV7-7	CASSPSGLAPYNEQFF	TGTGCTAGCAGCCCTTCGGGCCTAGCGCCCTACAATGAGCAGTTCTTC
TRBJ2-7	TRBD1	.	TRBV19	CASSILTGPTYEQYF	TGTGCCAGTAGTATTTTGACAGGGCCAACCTACGAGCAGTACTTC
TRBJ2-1	.	many	TRBV7-2	CASSLGTNNEQFF	TGTGCCAGCAGCTTAGGGACTAACAATGAGCAGTTCTTC
TRBJ2-1	.	.	TRBV9	CASSVATGRYNEQFF	TGTGCCAGCAGCGTAGCTACTGGGCGCTACAATGAGCAGTTCTTC
TRBJ1-1	TRBD1	.	TRBV14	CASSLLTGMSEAFF	TGTGCCAGCAGCCTGTTGACAGGGATGTCTGAAGCTTTCTTT
TRBJ1-2	.	.	TRBV15	CATSSGVLYGYTF	TGTGCCACCAGCTCAGGGGTCCTCTATGGCTACACCTTC
TRBJ2-5	TRBD2	once	TRBV5-4	CASSLDGTSEETQYF	TGTGCCAGCAGCTTGGACGGGACTAGCGAAGAGACCCAGTACTTC
TRBJ2-1	.	.	TRBV7-9	CASSLLGFNEQFF	TGTGCCAGCAGTTTACTAGGTTTCAATGAGCAGTTCTTC
TRBJ2-2	.	.	TRBV6-5	CASSPQGTGELFF	TGTGCCAGCAGTCCCCAGGGCACCGGGGAGCTGTTTTTT
TRBJ1-2	TRBD1	.	TRBV2	CASSGTGDGYTF	TGTGCCAGCAGCGGGACAGGGGATGGCTACACCTTC
TRBJ1-1	TRBD1	.	TRBV19	CASSIAWDRDEAFF	TGTGCCAGTAGTATAGCGTGGGACAGGGACGAAGCTTTCTTT
TRBJ2-3	TRBD2	.	TRBV10-1	CASSEGGGADTQYF	TGCGCCAGCAGTGAAGGCGGGGGGGCAGATACGCAGTATTTT
TRBJ2-1	TRBD2	.	TRBV5-1	CASSTGLAGGREQFF	TGCGCCAGCAGCACGGGACTAGCGGGGGGCAGAGAGCAGTTCTTC
TRBJ1-2	.	.	TRBV12-3/TRBV12-4	CASSLQGTYGYTF	TGTGCCAGCAGCCTCCAGGGGACCTATGGCTACACCTTC
TRBJ2-1	TRBD1	.	TRBV5-1	CASSKDRVNEQFF	TGCGCCAGCAGCAAAGACAGGGTCAATGAGCAGTTCTTC
TRBJ2-3	.	.	TRBV5-1	CASSPYPAREGTDTQYF	TGCGCCAGCAGCCCTTACCCGGCCAGGGAGGGCACAGATACGCAGTATTTT
TRBJ1-6	.	.	TRBV5-1	CASSTDSFINSPLHF	TGCGCCAGCAGCACAGACAGCTTTATTAATTCACCCCTCCACTTT
TRBJ2-3	TRBD2	.	TRBV10-3	CAIGRAGANTDTQYF	TGTGCCATCGGTCGAGCGGGGGCAAACACAGATACGCAGTATTTT
TRBJ1-1	.	once	TRBV9	CASTREGGGDTEAFF	TGTGCCAGCACCCGTGAAGGCGGGGGGGACACTGAAGCTTTCTTT
TRBJ2-7	TRBD2	.	TRBV5-4	CASSLSSGTSDYYEQYF	TGTGCCAGCAGCTTAAGTTCCGGGACTAGCGACTACTACGAGCAGTACTTC
TRBJ2-3	.	.	TRBV7-3	CASSPGGPDTDTQYF	TGTGCCAGCAGCCCCGGGGGGCCTGACACAGATACGCAGTATTTT
TRBJ1-3	.	.	TRBV5-4	CASSRGNSGNTIYF	TGTGCCAGCAGTAGGGGCAACTCTGGAAACACCATATATTTT
TRBJ2-1	TRBD2	.	TRBV19	CASRTSGGPYNEQFF	TGTGCCAGCAGGACTAGCGGGGGCCCTTACAATGAGCAGTTCTTC
TRBJ1-2	.	.	TRBV6-5	CASSYAAGLTRGYTF	TGTGCCAGCAGTTACGCGGCCGGCCTCACACGAGGCTACACCTTC
TRBJ2-7	TRBD2	.	TRBV5-8	CASSLTAGGRYEQYF	TGTGCCAGCAGCTTGACGGCGGGGGGACGGTACGAGCAGTACTTC
TRBJ2-6	.	.	TRBV7-8	CASSLVLGAPGANVLTF	TGTGCCAGCAGCTTAGTGTTGGGCGCCCCTGGGGCCAACGTCCTGACTTTC
TRBJ2-7	.	.	TRBV19	CASSINPFEQYF	TGTGCCAGTAGTATAAATCCGTTCGAGCAGTACTTC
TRBJ2-5	TRBD1	.	TRBV6-5	CASSYQGQGGETQYF	TGTGCCAGCAGCTACCAGGGACAGGGTGGGGAGACCCAGTACTTC